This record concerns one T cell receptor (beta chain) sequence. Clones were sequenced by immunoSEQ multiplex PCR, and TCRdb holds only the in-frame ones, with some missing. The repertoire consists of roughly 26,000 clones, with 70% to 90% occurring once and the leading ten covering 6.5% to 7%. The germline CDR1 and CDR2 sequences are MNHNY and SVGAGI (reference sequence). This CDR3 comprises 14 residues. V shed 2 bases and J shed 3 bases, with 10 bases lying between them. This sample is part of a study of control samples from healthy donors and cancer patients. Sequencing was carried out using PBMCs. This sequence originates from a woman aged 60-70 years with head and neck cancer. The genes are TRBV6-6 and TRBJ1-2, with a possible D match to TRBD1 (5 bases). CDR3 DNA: TGTGCCAGCAGTTACCCGGGGACTGACTATGGCTACACCTTC. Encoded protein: CASSYPGTDYGYTF.